The clone carrying this TCR beta chain was picked up many times. Its antigen is undetermined. Construction of the TCR beta libraries employed iRepertoire HTBI primers in conjunction with Arm-PCR of CDR3 regions. Via MiXCR, TCRdb re-called the multiplex PCR reads, giving one row per CDR3 protein. The table records 410,000 or so distinct CDR3 sequences, 15% of them present only once. Sample time point: newly diagnosed GD, antithyroid drugs for less than 3 months. The TCR library was made from RNA that had been extracted from PBMCs in TRIzol. Germline CDR1 reads PRHDT; CDR2 reads FYEKMQ (reference sequence). The CDR3 covers 16 residues. The J segment lost 4 bases and the V segment lost 5 bases, leaving 11 bases of the junction unmatched. The entry originates in a study of regulatory T cells in long-lasting Graves disease. Study-wide points: Persistent disease preferred TRBV28, TRBJ1-2 and TRBJ2-5.

The same data also contributed to another study, on T cells in Graves' hyperthyroidism and ophthalmopathy.

The chain uses TRBV13 and TRBJ2-7; 10 nucleotides align to TRBD2. The specimen was peripheral blood mononuclear cells (PBMCs), collected at new diagnosis, from a patient treated with antithyroid drugs. The clonotype comes from a woman aged 25-40 years with Graves disease. The CDR3 region has the DNA TGTGCCAGCAGCCAAACGAACAGCGGGAGGGGTTACGAGCAGTACTTC. Translation gives CASSQTNSGRGYEQYF. Complete variable domain (other parts from reference TRBV13 and TRBJ2-7): AAGVIQSPRHLIKEKRETATLKCYPIPRHDTVYWYQQGPGQDPQFLISFYEKMQSDKGSIPDRFSAQQFSDYHSELNMSSLELGDSALYFCASSQTNSGRGYEQYFGPGTRLTVT.